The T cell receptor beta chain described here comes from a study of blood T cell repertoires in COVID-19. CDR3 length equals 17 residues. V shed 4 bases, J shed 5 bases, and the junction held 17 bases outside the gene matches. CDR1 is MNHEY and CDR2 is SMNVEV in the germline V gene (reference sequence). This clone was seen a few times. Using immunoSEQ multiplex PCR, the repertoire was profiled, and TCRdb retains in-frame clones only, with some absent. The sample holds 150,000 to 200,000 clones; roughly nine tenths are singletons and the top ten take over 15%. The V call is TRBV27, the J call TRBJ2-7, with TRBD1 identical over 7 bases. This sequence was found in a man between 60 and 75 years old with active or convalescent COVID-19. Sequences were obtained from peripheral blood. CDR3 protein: CASSSKQGNFIINEQYF. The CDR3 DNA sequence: TGTGCCAGCAGTTCTAAACAGGGGAATTTTATCATCAACGAGCAGTACTTC.